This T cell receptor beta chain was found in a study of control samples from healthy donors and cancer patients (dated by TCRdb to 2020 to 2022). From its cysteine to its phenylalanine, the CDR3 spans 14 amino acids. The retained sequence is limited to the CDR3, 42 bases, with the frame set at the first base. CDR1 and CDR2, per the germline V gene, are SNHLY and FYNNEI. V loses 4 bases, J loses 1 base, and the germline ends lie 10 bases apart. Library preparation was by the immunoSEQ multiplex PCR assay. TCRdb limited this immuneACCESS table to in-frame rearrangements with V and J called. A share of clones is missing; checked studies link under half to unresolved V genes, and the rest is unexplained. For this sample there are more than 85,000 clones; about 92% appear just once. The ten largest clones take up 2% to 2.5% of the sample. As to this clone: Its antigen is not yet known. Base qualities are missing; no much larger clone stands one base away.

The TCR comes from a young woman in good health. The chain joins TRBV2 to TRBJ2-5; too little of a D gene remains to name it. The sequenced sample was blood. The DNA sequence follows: TGTGCCAGCAGTGGGGTGACATTCCAAGAGACCCAGTACTTC. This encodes CASSGVTFQETQYF.